Following are 18 T cell receptor beta chains from one sample sequenced in a study of blood T cell repertoires in COVID-19. Only in-frame clones appear in the TCRdb table, and some are missing; sequencing was by immunoSEQ multiplex PCR. The sample consists of about 150,000 clones, approximately 80% of them appearing once. Input material: peripheral blood. The receptor source for this set is a woman of 80 years or more with acute or convalescent COVID-19.

This chain links TRBV14 with TRBJ2-6, with 11 bases aligning to TRBD1. The CDR3 covers 18 residues. CDR1 and CDR2 from the germline V gene are SGHDN and FVKESK. V trimming: 4 bases; J trimming: 3 bases; junction bases outside the gene matches: 8. The CDR3 is CASSLRTGGHSGANVLTF. The CDR3 region has the DNA TGTGCCAGCAGCCTTCGGACAGGGGGCCACAGTGGGGCCAACGTCCTGACTTTC. The full variable domain, completed using reference TRBV14 and TRBJ2-6, is EAGVTQFPSHSVIEKGQTVTLRCDPISGHDNLYWYRRVMGKEIKFLLHFVKESKQDESGMPNNRFLAERTGGTYSTLKVQPAELEDSGVYFCASSLRTGGHSGANVLTFGAGSRLTVL.

In this sample, this clone turned up once. The rearrangement uses TRBV7-2 and TRBJ2-2; D might be TRBD1 (5 bases). Germline CDR1 SGHTA, CDR2 FQGNSA. The CDR3 is 15 amino acids. The V end was cut by 4 bases, the J end by 2 bases, with 11 bases between. The CDR3 DNA follows: TGTGCCAGCAGCTCTAGACAGCTTAACACCGGGGAGCTGTTTTTT. It codes for CASSSRQLNTGELFF.

V gene TRBV4-2 combines with J gene TRBJ2-1; weak D call: TRBD2 (6 bases). This CDR3 contains 13 residues. Germline CDR1 and CDR2: LGHNA and YNFKEQ. The V end was cut by 5 bases, the J end by 8 bases, with 13 bases between. The CDR3 bases are TGTGCCAGCAGCAAGGGACTCTTCGATGAGCAGTTCTTC. It is translated as CASSKGLFDEQFF.

The chain joins TRBV7-2 to TRBJ1-3, with TRBD1 matching 7 bases. The CDR3 extends over 16 amino acids. Germline lookup yields CDR1 SGHTA and CDR2 FQGNSA. V gave up 6 bases and J gave up 0 bases; unmatched junction bases: 8. The CDR3 here is CASSLGQPGSGNTIYF. For the CDR3, the DNA is TGTGCCAGCAGTTTGGGACAGCCGGGCTCTGGAAACACCATATATTTT.

The rearrangement joins TRBV2 to TRBJ1-2, with TRBD1 identical over 7 bases. In germline, CDR1 is SNHLY, CDR2 FYNNEI. The ends lost 8 bases at V and 2 bases at J; junction bases unmatched: 8. The CDR3 sequence is 14 residues long. CDR3: CASQDRIPNYGYTF. CDR3 sequence (DNA): TGTGCCAGCCAGGACAGGATCCCAAACTATGGCTACACCTTC.

J is TRBJ2-7 and V is TRBV2, with TRBD1 identical over 10 bases. The CDR3 is 13 amino acids. V dropped 6 bases and J dropped 6; count of bases not matched to a gene: 5. Germline V gene sequence: CDR1 SNHLY, CDR2 FYNNEI. The CDR3 region has the DNA TGTGCCAGCAGAGGGACAGGGGAGTTCGAGCAGTACTTC. As protein: CASRGTGEFEQYF.

The genes are TRBV11-2 and TRBJ1-3, with D possibly matching TRBD1 (5 bases). The CDR3 length is 14 residues. Germline V gives CDR1 SGHAT, CDR2 FQNNGV. Trimming removed 4 bases from V and 6 bases from J, with 13 bases in between. CDR3 residues: CASSSQGGQNTIYF. The CDR3 DNA sequence: TGTGCCAGCAGCTCCCAGGGTGGGCAAAACACCATATATTTT.

J is TRBJ2-2 and V is TRBV11-2, with 10 bases aligning to TRBD1. Losses at the gene ends were 5 bases for V and 4 bases for J; bases not matched to a gene: 7. CDR3 size: 16 residues. Germline CDR1 reads SGHAT; CDR2 reads FQNNGV. Here the CDR3 reads CASSPPTGGITGELFF. The CDR3 DNA follows: TGTGCCAGCAGCCCCCCGACAGGGGGCATCACCGGGGAGCTGTTTTTT.

The rearrangement joins TRBV5-1 to TRBJ2-7, with TRBD1 matching 7 bases. CDR1 and CDR2 from the germline V gene are SGHRS and YFSETQ. The V gene end was trimmed by 1 base and the J gene end by 6 bases; junction bases not matched to a gene: 4. CDR3 length: 13 amino acids. The CDR3 loop reads CASSLTGEREQYF. The DNA of the CDR3 is TGCGCCAGCAGCTTGACAGGGGAGCGCGAGCAGTACTTC.

This chain links TRBV19 with TRBJ2-7; possible D gene TRBD2, 6 bases. V was pared by 5 bases and J by 3 bases, with 11 bases between. Germline V gives CDR1 LNHDA, CDR2 SQIVND (reference sequence). The CDR3 length is 13 residues. In nucleotides, the CDR3 is TGTGCCAGTAGTGGAGGGAGTGACTACGAGCAGTACTTC. It codes for CASSGGSDYEQYF. Filled out from reference TRBV19 and TRBJ2-7, the complete variable domain reads DGGITQSPKYLFRKEGQNVTLSCEQNLNHDAMYWYRQDPGQGLRLIYYSQIVNDFQKGDIAEGYSVSREKKESFPLTVTSAQKNPTAFYLCASSGGSDYEQYFGPGTRLTVT.

The DNA for the CDR3 is TGTGCCAGTAGTCTTAGTGGACAGTACCAAGAGACCCAGTACTTC. The encoded protein is CASSLSGQYQETQYF. The chain carries TRBV19 and TRBJ2-5, with D possibly being TRBD1 (6 bases). This CDR3 contains 15 residues. V was clipped by 5 bases and J by 0 bases, with 13 bases between them. CDR1 and CDR2 from the germline V gene are LNHDA and SQIVND (reference sequence).

This chain uses TRBV16 with TRBJ2-3, with 7 bases that match TRBD2. Germline loops: CDR1 KGHSY, CDR2 FQNENV. The CDR3 contains 17 residues. The trim removed 0 bases at V and 0 bases at J, leaving 6 bases unmatched. CDR3 sequence: CASSQSNRRESTDTQYF. The CDR3 nucleotides are TGTGCCAGCAGCCAATCCAACAGGCGGGAGAGCACAGATACGCAGTATTTT.

This clone was seen a handful of times. The chain employs TRBV7-2 and TRBJ1-5, with no clear D. The CDR3 sequence is 15 residues long. Germline lookup yields CDR1 SGHTA and CDR2 FQGNSA. Trimming took off 4 bases at V and 4 bases at J, with 14 bases between the two ends. This CDR3 is CASSSQSSTNQPQHF. The CDR3 nucleotides are TGTGCCAGCAGCTCCCAAAGTTCGACAAATCAGCCCCAGCATTTT.

The J gene is TRBJ1-1, the V gene TRBV5-1; D might be TRBD1 (6 bases). Germline V gene sequence: CDR1 SGHRS, CDR2 YFSETQ. There are 15 residues in the CDR3. V lost 4 bases to trimming and J lost 2 bases, with 15 bases between them. CDR3 DNA sequence: TGCGCCAGCAGCAAAGCACAGGGAACAAACACTGAAGCTTTCTTT. Translation gives CASSKAQGTNTEAFF. Filled out from reference TRBV5-1 and TRBJ1-1, the complete variable domain reads KAGVTQTPRYLIKTRGQQVTLSCSPISGHRSVSWYQQTPGQGLQFLFEYFSETQRNKGNFPGRFSGRQFSNSRSEMNVSTLELGDSALYLCASSKAQGTNTEAFFGQGTRLTVV.

The CDR3: CASRGGVEQFF. The CDR3 DNA sequence: TGTGCCAGCAGAGGAGGGGTTGAGCAGTTCTTC. This chain joins TRBV5-4 and TRBJ2-1, with a possible D match to TRBD2 (6 bases). V gave up 5 bases and J gave up 9 bases, with 9 bases separating them. The CDR3 has 11 amino acids. CDR1 is SGHNT and CDR2 is YYREEE in the germline V gene (reference sequence).

This sequence joins TRBV6-2 or TRBV6-3 and TRBJ2-7, with D perhaps matching TRBD2 (5 bases). V was shortened by 2 bases and J by 6 bases, with 17 bases between the two germline ends. CDR3 length: 15 amino acids. The germline CDR1 and CDR2 sequences are MNHEY and SVGEGT. The CDR3 bases are TGTGCCAGCAGTTACGATGGGAGCCGGTACCGCGAGCAGTACTTC. The encoded protein is CASSYDGSRYREQYF.

In DNA form, the CDR3 reads TGTGCCTGGAGTGTACGGGCAGGGTATGGCTACACCTTC. Its translation is CAWSVRAGYGYTF. J is TRBJ1-2 and V is TRBV30, with a tentative D call TRBD1 (5 bases). The CDR3 runs 13 residues. CDR1 and CDR2 (germline): GTSNPN, SVGIG (reference sequence). V was shortened by 0 bases and J by 5 bases, with 10 bases between the two germline ends. Combining the CDR3 with reference TRBV30 and TRBJ1-2 gives the whole variable domain SQTIHQWPATLVQPVGSPLSLECTVEGTSNPNLYWYRQAAGRGLQLLFYSVGIGQISSEVPQNLSASRPQDRQFILSSKKLLLSDSGFYLCAWSVRAGYGYTFGSGTRLTVV.

The sample holds a few counts of this clone. This rearrangement joins TRBV7-3 to TRBJ1-2; 10 bases agree with TRBD1. Germline trimming cut 5 bases from V and 6 bases from J; bases unmatched to any gene: 6. The CDR3 contains 14 residues. Germline V lookup: CDR1 SGHTA, CDR2 FQGTGA. The CDR3 region is CASSTGTGVDGYTF. As DNA, the CDR3 is TGTGCCAGCAGCACCGGGACAGGGGTGGATGGCTACACCTTC.